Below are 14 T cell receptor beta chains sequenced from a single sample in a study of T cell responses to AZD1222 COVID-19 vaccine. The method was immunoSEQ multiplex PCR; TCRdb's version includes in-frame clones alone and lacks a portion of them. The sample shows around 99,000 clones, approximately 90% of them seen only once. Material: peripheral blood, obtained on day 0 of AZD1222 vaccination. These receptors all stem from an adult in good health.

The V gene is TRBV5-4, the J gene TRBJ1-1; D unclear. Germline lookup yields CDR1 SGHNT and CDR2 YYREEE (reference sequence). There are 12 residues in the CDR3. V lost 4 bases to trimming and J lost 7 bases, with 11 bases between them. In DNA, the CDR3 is TGTGCCAGCAGCCGACCCGAGATTGAAGCTTTCTTT. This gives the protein CASSRPEIEAFF.

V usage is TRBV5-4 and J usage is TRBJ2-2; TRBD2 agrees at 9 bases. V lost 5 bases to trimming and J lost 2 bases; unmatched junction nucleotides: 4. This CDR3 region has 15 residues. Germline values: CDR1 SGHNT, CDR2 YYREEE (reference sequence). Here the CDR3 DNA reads TGTGCCAGCAGTCTTAGCGGGGGTAACACCGGGGAGCTGTTTTTT. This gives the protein CASSLSGGNTGELFF. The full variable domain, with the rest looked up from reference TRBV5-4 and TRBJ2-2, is ETGVTQSPTHLIKTRGQQVTLRCSSQSGHNTVSWYQQALGQGPQFIFQYYREEENGRGNFPPRFSGLQFPNYSSELNVNALELDDSALYLCASSLSGGNTGELFFGEGSRLTVL.

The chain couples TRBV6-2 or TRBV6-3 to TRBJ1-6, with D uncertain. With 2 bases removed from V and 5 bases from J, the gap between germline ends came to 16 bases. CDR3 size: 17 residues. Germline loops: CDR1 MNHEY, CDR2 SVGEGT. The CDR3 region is CASSYEAPSRNNSPLHF. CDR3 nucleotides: TGTGCCAGCAGTTACGAGGCACCCTCTAGGAATAATTCACCCCTCCACTTT.

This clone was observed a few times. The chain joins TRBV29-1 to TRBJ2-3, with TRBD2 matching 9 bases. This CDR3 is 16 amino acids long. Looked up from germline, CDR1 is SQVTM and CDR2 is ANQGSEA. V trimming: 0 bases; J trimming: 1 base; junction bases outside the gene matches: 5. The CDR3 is CSVEEWRTSGTDTQYF. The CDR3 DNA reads TGCAGCGTTGAAGAATGGCGGACTAGCGGCACAGATACGCAGTATTTT.

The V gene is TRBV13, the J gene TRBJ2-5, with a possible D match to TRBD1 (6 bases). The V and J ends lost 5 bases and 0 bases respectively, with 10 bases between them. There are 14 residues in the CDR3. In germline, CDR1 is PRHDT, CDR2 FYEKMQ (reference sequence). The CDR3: CASSRTGYQETQYF. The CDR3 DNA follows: TGTGCCAGCAGCCGAACAGGGTACCAAGAGACCCAGTACTTC.

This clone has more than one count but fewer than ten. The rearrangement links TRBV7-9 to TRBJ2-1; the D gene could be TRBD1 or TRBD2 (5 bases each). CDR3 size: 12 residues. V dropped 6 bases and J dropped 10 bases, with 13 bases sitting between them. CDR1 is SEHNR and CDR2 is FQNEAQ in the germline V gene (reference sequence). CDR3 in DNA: TGTGCCAGCAGATTGGACGGGACCGAGCAGTTCTTC. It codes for CASRLDGTEQFF.

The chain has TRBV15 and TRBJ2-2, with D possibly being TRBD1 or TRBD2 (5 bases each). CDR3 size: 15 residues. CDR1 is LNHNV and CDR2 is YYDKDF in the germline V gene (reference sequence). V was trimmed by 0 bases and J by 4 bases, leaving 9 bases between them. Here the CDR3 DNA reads TGTGCCACCAGCAGAGATAAAGGGACCACCGGGGAGCTGTTTTTT. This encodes CATSRDKGTTGELFF.

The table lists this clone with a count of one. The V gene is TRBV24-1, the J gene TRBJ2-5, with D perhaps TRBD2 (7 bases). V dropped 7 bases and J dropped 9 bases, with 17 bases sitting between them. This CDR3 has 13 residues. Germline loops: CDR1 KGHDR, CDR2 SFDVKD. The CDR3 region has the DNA TGTGCCACCAGCACTGGGGGGGCAGGGGCCCAGTACTTC. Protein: CATSTGGAGAQYF.

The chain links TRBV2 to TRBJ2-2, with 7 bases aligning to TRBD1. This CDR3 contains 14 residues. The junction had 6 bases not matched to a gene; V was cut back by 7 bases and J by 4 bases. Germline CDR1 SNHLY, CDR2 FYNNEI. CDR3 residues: CASTGRGTTGELFF. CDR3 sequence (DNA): TGTGCCAGCACGGGCAGGGGGACCACCGGGGAGCTGTTTTTT. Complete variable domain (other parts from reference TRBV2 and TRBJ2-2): EPEVTQTPSHQVTQMGQEVILRCVPISNHLYFYWYRQILGQKVEFLVSFYNNEISEKSEIFDDQFSVERPDGSNFTLKIRSTKLEDSAMYFCASTGRGTTGELFFGEGSRLTVL.

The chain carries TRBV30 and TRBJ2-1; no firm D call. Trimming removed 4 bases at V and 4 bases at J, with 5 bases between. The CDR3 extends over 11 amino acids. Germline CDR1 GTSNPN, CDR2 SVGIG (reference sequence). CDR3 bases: TGTGCCTGGAAAGGATACAATGAGCAGTTCTTC. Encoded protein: CAWKGYNEQFF.

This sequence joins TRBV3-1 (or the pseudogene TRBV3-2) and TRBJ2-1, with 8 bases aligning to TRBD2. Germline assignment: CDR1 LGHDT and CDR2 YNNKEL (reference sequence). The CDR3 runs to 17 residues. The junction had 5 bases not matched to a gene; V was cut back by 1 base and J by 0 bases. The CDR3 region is CASSQAAGTSSYNEQFF. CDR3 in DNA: TGTGCCAGCAGCCAAGCCGCCGGGACTAGCTCCTACAATGAGCAGTTCTTC.

As DNA, the CDR3 is TGTGCCAGCAGCTTAGCCAGGGACGGCGAGCAGTACTTC. This translates into CASSLARDGEQYF. The rearrangement joins TRBV7-3 to TRBJ2-7; D tentatively fits TRBD1 or TRBD2 (5 bases each). Looked up from germline, CDR1 is SGHTA and CDR2 is FQGTGA. V shed 2 bases and J shed 6 bases, with 11 bases lying between them. This CDR3 spans 13 amino acids.

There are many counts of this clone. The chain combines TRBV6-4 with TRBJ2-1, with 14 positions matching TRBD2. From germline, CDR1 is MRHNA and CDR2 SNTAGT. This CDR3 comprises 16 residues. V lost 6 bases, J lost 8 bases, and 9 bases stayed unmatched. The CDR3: CASSATSGGASDEQFF. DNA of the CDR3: TGTGCCAGCAGCGCGACTAGCGGGGGGGCCTCCGATGAGCAGTTCTTC.

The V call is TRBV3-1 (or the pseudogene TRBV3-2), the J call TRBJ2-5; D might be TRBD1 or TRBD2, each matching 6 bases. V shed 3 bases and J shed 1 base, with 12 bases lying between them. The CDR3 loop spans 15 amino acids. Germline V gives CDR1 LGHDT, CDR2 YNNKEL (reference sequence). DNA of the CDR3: TGTGCCAGCAGCCATCCCGGGGGCCCCCAAGAGACCCAGTACTTC. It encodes CASSHPGGPQETQYF.